The clone carrying this TCR beta chain was observed a handful of times. The same CDR3 arises from other DNA sequences in this sample as well. This sample was taken from a study of blood T cell repertoires in COVID-19. About the research overall: Samples representing acute and convalescent COVID-19 were sourced from the United States, Italy and Spain. The cDNA or gDNA used as material had been derived from T cells, B-cell-depleted T cells, or PBMCs.

Authors' methods: Nucleated cell counts were estimated from reference gene primer amplification. Measured with immunoSEQ multiplex PCR; TCRdb has only the in-frame clones, and not every one. V, J and clone size were drawn from that table, and D and trimming were deduced from the DNA. The sample carries 100,000 to 150,000 clones, roughly two thirds recorded once. The junction had 5 bases not matched to a gene; V was cut back by 0 bases and J by 3 bases. Per germline, CDR1 MNHEY and CDR2 SVGEGT. The CDR3 spans 17 residues. Sequenced: peripheral blood. This clonotype originated in a woman aged 70-85 years with acute or convalescent COVID-19. This rearrangement joins TRBV6-2 or TRBV6-3 to TRBJ2-1; 10 bases map to TRBD2. CDR3: CASSYSGLAGVYNEQFF. In nucleotides, the CDR3 is TGTGCCAGCAGTTACTCAGGGCTAGCGGGAGTCTACAATGAGCAGTTCTTC.